This T cell receptor beta chain was identified in a study of T-cell memory formation after mild COVID-19. About the research overall: TCR clusters were largely donor specific.

A word on this clonotype: Its antigen is currently unknown.

TCRdb independently ran MiXCR on the 5' RACE reads; one entry per CDR3 protein. The sample holds some 82,000 distinct CDR3 sequences; 13% are singletons and the top ten take less than 45%. CDR3 length equals 16 residues. Germline trimming cut 4 bases from V and 7 bases from J; bases unmatched to any gene: 10. Germline V gene sequence: CDR1 LGHNA, CDR2 YSLEER. Study results and limitations: The finding that pre-infection memory included some responding clones suggested that cross-reactive memory joined.

The chain carries TRBV4-3 and TRBJ2-5; 12 bases are shared with TRBD2. The receptor comes from a man between 18 and 35 years old who had mild COVID-19 (a few samples of this study predate the infection). Cell type and time point are not known. The specimen was PBMCs or a T cell subset sorted from them (not recorded which). This CDR3 reads CASSRGLAGTPGTQYF. CDR3 bases: TGCGCCAGCAGCCGCGGACTAGCGGGGACGCCGGGGACCCAGTACTTC.